This T cell receptor (beta chain) came from a study of prognosis after radiotherapy for stage I lung cancer. Study-level information: Adenocarcinoma occurred in about 12 patients and squamous cell carcinoma in several.

The CDR3 is made up of 12 amino acids. Germline V CDR1 and CDR2: SGHTA, FQGNSA. CDR3 of TCR beta was amplified from genomic DNA via a two-round multiplex PCR. Each TRBV and TRBJ gene had its own primer in the first PCR round. TCRdb re-derived calls from the multiplex PCR reads in MiXCR, one entry per CDR3 protein. Of about 14,000 distinct CDR3 sequences in the sample, 50% to 60% are singletons; the top ten hold about 26%. A word on this clonotype: One base separates it from a far larger clone, so it is likely a read error.

This sequence was found in a donor at least 50 years old with non-small cell lung cancer. The sample consisted of PBMCs, taken before or after stereotactic body radiation therapy (not recorded which). This chain connects TRBV7-2 to TRBJ1-4; no firm D call. The DNA matches TRBJ1-6 better at its end, which makes the J call doubtful. CDR3 loop: CARSFPSAPLHF. Written as DNA, the CDR3 is TGTGCCAGAAGCTTCCCTAGTGCACCCCTCCACTTT.